The 30 T cell receptor beta chains listed next were all sequenced from one sample in a study of blood T cell repertoires in COVID-19. Clones were sequenced by immunoSEQ multiplex PCR, and TCRdb holds only the in-frame ones, with some missing. The sample yields 15,000 or so clones, around nine tenths seen once. Sequenced sample: peripheral blood. The receptors stem from a human donor in a cohort sampled during active COVID-19.

The chain links TRBV28 to TRBJ2-3; D might be TRBD1 (8 bases). V lost 6 bases and J 6 bases, leaving 19 bases between the germline ends. Germline assignment: CDR1 MDHEN and CDR2 SYDVKM. There are 15 residues in the CDR3. In nucleotides, the CDR3 is TGTGCCAGCAGGGCTACAGGGGGGGAATGGGATACGCAGTATTTT. This encodes CASRATGGEWDTQYF.

This rearrangement joins TRBV27 to TRBJ2-1; tentative D call: TRBD2 (7 bases). Per the germline V gene, CDR1 is MNHEY and CDR2 is SMNVEV (reference sequence). Trimming cost V 6 bases and J 2 bases, with 17 bases left between them. The length of the CDR3 is 16 residues. This chain's CDR3 is CASRGGAGYAYNEQFF. The CDR3 DNA reads TGTGCCAGCAGGGGGGGGGCCGGGTATGCCTACAATGAGCAGTTCTTC.

This chain uses TRBV28 with TRBJ2-7; no reliable D call. This CDR3 has 13 amino acids. The germline V gene encodes CDR1 MDHEN and CDR2 SYDVKM. Trimming took 6 bases from V and 2 from J, leaving 11 bases between them. The CDR3 spells CASRPRGAYEQYF. CDR3 in DNA: TGTGCCAGCAGACCACGAGGAGCCTACGAGCAGTACTTC.

The chain is built from TRBV30 and TRBJ1-2, with 7 bases aligning to TRBD1. The CDR3 totals 11 residues. V shed 5 bases, J shed 8 bases, and the junction held 5 bases outside the gene matches. The germline CDR1 and CDR2 sequences are GTSNPN and SVGIG (reference sequence). CDR3: CAWHRGGGYTF. The CDR3 DNA follows: TGTGCCTGGCACAGGGGAGGCGGCTACACCTTC.

This clone was found once. The chain uses TRBV18 and TRBJ1-2; no clear D. The V and J ends lost 6 bases and 3 bases respectively, with 17 bases between them. Germline values: CDR1 KGHSH, CDR2 LQKENI. The CDR3 extends over 15 amino acids. CDR3 protein: CASSLVTNTDYGYTF. The CDR3 bases are TGTGCCAGCTCCCTCGTTACCAATACGGACTATGGCTACACCTTC.

The genes are TRBV18 and TRBJ1-3; 7 bases fit TRBD1. Trimming cost V 6 bases and J 4 bases; bases outside gene matches: 6. Germline V gene data show CDR1 as KGHSH and CDR2 as LQKENI. The CDR3 contains 14 residues. In nucleotides, the CDR3 is TGTGCCAGCTCGGGCGGGACAGTCGGAAACACCATATATTTT. It codes for CASSGGTVGNTIYF.

This sequence joins TRBV6-2 or TRBV6-3 and TRBJ2-7; 8 bases line up with TRBD2. There are 15 residues in the CDR3. The V and J ends lost 5 bases and 3 bases, in that order; junction bases with no gene match: 9. The germline V gene has CDR1 MNHEY and CDR2 SVGEGT. The CDR3 sequence is CASSIERESFYEQYF. The CDR3 coding sequence is TGTGCCAGCAGTATCGAGCGGGAGTCCTTCTACGAGCAGTACTTC.

This rearrangement joins TRBV5-1 to TRBJ2-7; TRBD1 matches 9 bases. This CDR3 spans 14 amino acids. The V segment lost 3 bases and the J segment 3 bases; nucleotides outside the gene matches: 4. Germline CDR1 and CDR2: SGHRS and YFSETQ. The DNA for the CDR3 is TGCGCCAGCAGCTGGACAGGGGAAAACTACGAGCAGTACTTC. Its protein product is CASSWTGENYEQYF.

The chain combines TRBV9 with TRBJ1-1; the match to TRBD1 covers 10 bases. CDR3 length: 14 residues. The germline CDR1 and CDR2 sequences are SGDLS and YYNGEE. J gave up 7 bases and V 2 bases, and 5 bases lay outside the gene matches. CDR3 nucleotides: TGTGCCAGCAGCGTGACAGGGGGCTCGCTTGAAGCTTTCTTT. This translates into CASSVTGGSLEAFF.

The rearrangement joins TRBV6-5 to TRBJ1-2; 7 nucleotides agree with TRBD1. After removal of 8 bases from V and 6 bases from J, the junction contained 15 bases not matched to a gene. Germline V lookup: CDR1 MNHEY, CDR2 SVGAGI. This CDR3 has 15 amino acids. The CDR3 DNA is TGTGCCAGCGCGACTTTGGACAGGAAGCTGGATGGCTACACCTTC. Amino acids: CASATLDRKLDGYTF.

The CDR3 loop reads CASSPGLAGLNEQFF. The CDR3 DNA is TGTGCCAGCAGCCCCGGACTAGCGGGATTGAATGAGCAGTTCTTC. V and J are TRBV11-3 and TRBJ2-1; 12 positions agree with TRBD2. The V gene's germline CDR1 is SGHNT and CDR2 YENEEA. Germline trimming cut 5 bases from V and 7 bases from J; bases unmatched to any gene: 6. The CDR3 sequence is 15 residues long.

The rearrangement uses TRBV9 and TRBJ2-1, with a weak D call TRBD1 (6 bases). Germline V gives CDR1 SGDLS, CDR2 YYNGEE. V shed 3 bases and J shed 1 base, with 8 bases lying between them. The CDR3 has 14 residues. The CDR3 DNA is TGTGCCAGCAGCGCGACAGGATCCTACAATGAGCAGTTCTTC. Protein product: CASSATGSYNEQFF.

V is TRBV5-1 and J is TRBJ1-1, with 7 bases identical to TRBD1. Per germline, CDR1 SGHRS and CDR2 YFSETQ. The CDR3 totals 13 residues. Trimming cost V 6 bases and J 4 bases; bases outside gene matches: 6. The CDR3 reads CASMLQGSTEAFF. The CDR3 coding sequence is TGCGCCAGCATGTTACAGGGGAGCACTGAAGCTTTCTTT. Full variable domain (remainder filled in from reference TRBV5-1 and TRBJ1-1): KAGVTQTPRYLIKTRGQQVTLSCSPISGHRSVSWYQQTPGQGLQFLFEYFSETQRNKGNFPGRFSGRQFSNSRSEMNVSTLELGDSALYLCASMLQGSTEAFFGQGTRLTVV.

The sample holds one count of this clone. J is TRBJ2-5 and V is TRBV7-7; perhaps TRBD1 as D (7 bases). V was shortened by 1 base and J by 2 bases, with 11 bases between the two germline ends. Germline V lookup: CDR1 SSHAT, CDR2 FNYEAQ (reference sequence). This CDR3 spans 15 amino acids. The CDR3 sequence is CASSLGGDRQETQYF. CDR3 nucleotide sequence: TGTGCCAGCAGCTTAGGGGGGGACAGACAAGAGACCCAGTACTTC.

V usage is TRBV28 and J usage is TRBJ2-2, with D perhaps matching TRBD2 (6 bases). Germline CDR1 MDHEN, CDR2 SYDVKM. The germline V and J ends were trimmed by 0 bases and 7 bases, with 12 bases remaining between them. The CDR3 length is 15 residues. CDR3 residues: CASSLWGEAGGELFF. CDR3 DNA: TGTGCCAGCAGTTTATGGGGGGAAGCGGGCGGGGAGCTGTTTTTT. Drawing the rest from reference TRBV28 and TRBJ2-2, the complete variable domain is DVKVTQSSRYLVKRTGEKVFLECVQDMDHENMFWYRQDPGLGLRLIYFSYDVKMKEKGDIPEGYSVSREKKERFSLILESASTNQTSMYLCASSLWGEAGGELFFGEGSRLTVL.

This clone was seen only once. The chain carries TRBV5-1 and TRBJ1-2, with 10 bases lining up with TRBD1. Germline lookup yields CDR1 SGHRS and CDR2 YFSETQ. The CDR3 is made up of 14 amino acids. J lost 8 bases, V lost 9 bases, and 13 bases had no gene match. CDR3 residues: CATSSGTGVSGYTF. CDR3 DNA: TGCGCCACTTCTTCCGGGACAGGGGTGTCCGGCTACACCTTC. Full variable domain (outside the CDR3, taken from reference TRBV5-1 and TRBJ1-2): KAGVTQTPRYLIKTRGQQVTLSCSPISGHRSVSWYQQTPGQGLQFLFEYFSETQRNKGNFPGRFSGRQFSNSRSEMNVSTLELGDSALYLCATSSGTGVSGYTFGSGTRLTVV.

This clone was found a few times. The chain links TRBV3-1 (or the pseudogene TRBV3-2) to TRBJ1-2; 7 positions agree with TRBD1. The CDR3 extends over 14 amino acids. V shed 5 bases and J 2 bases; nucleotides not matched to a gene: 5. Germline V gene data show CDR1 as LGHDT and CDR2 as YNNKEL (reference sequence). The CDR3 sequence: CASSSRGLNYGYTF. CDR3 nucleotide sequence: TGTGCCAGCAGCTCCAGGGGGTTAAACTATGGCTACACCTTC.

V usage is TRBV6-5 and J usage is TRBJ2-2, with D perhaps TRBD2 (5 bases). From germline, CDR1 is MNHEY and CDR2 SVGAGI. CDR3 size: 12 residues. V gave up 11 bases and J gave up 0 bases, with 7 bases separating them. CDR3 sequence: CAAGSNTGELFF. The DNA of the CDR3 is TGTGCCGCGGGCTCGAACACCGGGGAGCTGTTTTTT.

The chain joins TRBV10-3 to TRBJ1-2; D uncertain. The CDR3 covers 12 residues. V lost 5 bases, J lost 6 bases, and 10 bases lay in between. Germline assignment: CDR1 ENHRY and CDR2 SYGVKD. The CDR3 region has the DNA TGTGCCATCAGTTTCTCCGAGGATGGCTACACCTTC. Translation: CAISFSEDGYTF.

The rearrangement joins TRBV11-2 to TRBJ2-5, with TRBD2 as a possible D gene (5 bases). Germline CDR1 is SGHAT and CDR2 is FQNNGV. V gave up 5 bases and J gave up 3 bases, with 13 bases separating them. The CDR3 is made up of 14 amino acids. The CDR3 here is CASSPKWGEETQYF. Here the CDR3 DNA reads TGTGCCAGCAGCCCAAAGTGGGGAGAAGAGACCCAGTACTTC.

The chain employs TRBV6-6 and TRBJ2-2, with D possibly TRBD1 on 5 matching bases. The CDR3 sequence is 14 residues long. V lost 5 bases and J lost 6, with 13 bases in between. CDR1 MNHNY and CDR2 SVGAGI come from the germline V gene (reference sequence). Here the CDR3 DNA reads TGTGCCAGCAGTAGGGGTGGTCGTCCCGGGGAGCTGTTTTTT. The encoded protein is CASSRGGRPGELFF.

This clone was seen once. The V gene is TRBV6-5, the J gene TRBJ2-7; the D gene is possibly TRBD1 (6 bases). The CDR3 is made up of 13 amino acids. Per the germline V gene, CDR1 is MNHEY and CDR2 is SVGAGI. Trimming pared 8 bases from V and 3 bases from J, leaving 14 bases between. In DNA, the CDR3 is TGTGCCAGCGGGGAACTAGGGGGCTACGAGCAGTACTTC. As protein: CASGELGGYEQYF.

This chain links TRBV5-4 with TRBJ2-7, with D unclear. The CDR3 extends over 13 amino acids. The V end was cut by 4 bases, the J end by 1 base, with 9 bases between. CDR1 and CDR2 (germline): SGHNT, YYREEE (reference sequence). This CDR3 is CASSPTLSYEQYF. The CDR3 bases are TGTGCCAGCAGCCCTACGCTTTCCTACGAGCAGTACTTC.

The rearrangement links TRBV19 to TRBJ2-1, with 7 bases fitting TRBD1. Germline V gene data show CDR1 as LNHDA and CDR2 as SQIVND (reference sequence). This CDR3 comprises 15 residues. V gave up 7 bases and J gave up 0 bases; unmatched junction bases: 6. CDR3 sequence: CASTAAGGSYNEQFF. The DNA for the CDR3 is TGTGCCAGTACCGCGGCAGGGGGCTCCTACAATGAGCAGTTCTTC.

The sample holds one count of this clone. CDR3 in amino acids: CASSEQRGGLGTQYF. The CDR3, as DNA: TGCGCCAGCAGTGAACAGCGGGGGGGCCTCGGTACGCAGTATTTT. The chain combines TRBV10-1 with TRBJ2-3, with 10 bases aligning to TRBD2. Unmatched junction bases numbered 8, after V lost 3 bases and J lost 8 bases. This CDR3 region has 15 residues. Germline assignment: CDR1 WNHNN and CDR2 SYGVQD (reference sequence).

This chain links TRBV29-1 with TRBJ1-1; 9 bases are shared with TRBD1. The CDR3 runs to 13 residues. Losses at the gene ends were 7 bases for V and 4 bases for J; bases not matched to a gene: 7. Germline lookup yields CDR1 SQVTM and CDR2 ANQGSEA. The CDR3 DNA reads TGCAGCGCCGACAGGGGGTTTGCCACTGAAGCTTTCTTT. Its translation: CSADRGFATEAFF.

This clone showed up just once. V gene TRBV7-9 combines with J gene TRBJ2-7; 8 nucleotides align to TRBD1. The V gene end was trimmed by 5 bases and the J gene end by 3 bases; junction bases not matched to a gene: 9. CDR1 and CDR2 (germline): SEHNR, FQNEAQ (reference sequence). The CDR3 totals 15 residues. The CDR3 sequence is CASSADRGLNYEQYF. For the CDR3, the DNA is TGTGCCAGCAGCGCTGACAGGGGCCTTAACTACGAGCAGTACTTC.

The V and J genes are TRBV6-6 and TRBJ2-3; a possible D gene is TRBD2 (5 bases). The length of the CDR3 is 14 residues. Germline-derived CDR1 and CDR2 are MNHNY and SVGAGI (reference sequence). The V end was cut by 2 bases, the J end by 1 base, with 7 bases between. The CDR3 region is CASSYAGGTDTQYF. The DNA for the CDR3 is TGTGCCAGCAGTTACGCGGGCGGCACAGATACGCAGTATTTT.

In its sample, this clone was seen once. This chain joins TRBV7-3 and TRBJ2-1; no clear D. The CDR3 has 12 residues. V lost 4 bases and J lost 6, with 7 bases in between. The V gene's germline CDR1 is SGHTA and CDR2 FQGTGA. For the CDR3, the DNA is TGTGCCAGCAGCTCGGTCGGCAATGAGCAGTTCTTC. This encodes CASSSVGNEQFF.

This clone was detected only a few times. This chain connects TRBV27 to TRBJ1-2; D unresolved. CDR1 MNHEY and CDR2 SMNVEV come from the germline V gene (reference sequence). The CDR3 has 17 amino acids. The germline V and J ends were trimmed by 2 bases and 3 bases, with 19 bases remaining between them. CDR3 sequence reads: CASSLRFGLLKDYGYTF. The CDR3 DNA reads TGTGCCAGCAGTTTAAGGTTCGGACTCCTGAAGGACTATGGCTACACCTTC.